The T cell receptor (beta chain) described here comes from a study of T cells in Graves' hyperthyroidism and ophthalmopathy. The study, taken as a whole, reports: In blood, most of the thyroid clonotypes expanded above 0.001 were also present. A 13 V-J signature model discriminated ophthalmopathy versus stable hyperthyroidism.

With regard to this clonotype: The antigen is not known.

Stable Graves' hyperthyroidism denoted no ophthalmopathy progression over 18 months. Uncontrolled infection, other autoimmune disease, pregnancy or lactation disqualified patients from enrolment. The CDR3 has 13 residues. Per the germline V gene, CDR1 is KGHDR and CDR2 is SFDVKD. With 6 bases removed from V and 2 bases from J, the gap between germline ends came to 9 bases. TCR beta CDR3 regions were amplified from RNA transcripts. The TCR CDR3 was amplified in a first-round RT-PCR using the HTBI primer set. TCRdb re-derived calls from the multiplex PCR reads in MiXCR, one entry per CDR3 protein. The repertoire includes approximately 590,000 distinct CDR3 sequences, 46% of them detected once, and approximately 8.2% sits in the top ten.

The clonotype originates from a woman aged 18-29 years with Graves' hyperthyroidism. Sequencing input: peripheral blood or thyroid tissue (not recorded which). The V and J genes are TRBV24-1 and TRBJ1-2; no firm D call. The CDR3 protein is CATSPSGNYGYTF. The CDR3 bases are TGTGCCACCAGTCCTTCGGGGAACTATGGCTACACCTTC.